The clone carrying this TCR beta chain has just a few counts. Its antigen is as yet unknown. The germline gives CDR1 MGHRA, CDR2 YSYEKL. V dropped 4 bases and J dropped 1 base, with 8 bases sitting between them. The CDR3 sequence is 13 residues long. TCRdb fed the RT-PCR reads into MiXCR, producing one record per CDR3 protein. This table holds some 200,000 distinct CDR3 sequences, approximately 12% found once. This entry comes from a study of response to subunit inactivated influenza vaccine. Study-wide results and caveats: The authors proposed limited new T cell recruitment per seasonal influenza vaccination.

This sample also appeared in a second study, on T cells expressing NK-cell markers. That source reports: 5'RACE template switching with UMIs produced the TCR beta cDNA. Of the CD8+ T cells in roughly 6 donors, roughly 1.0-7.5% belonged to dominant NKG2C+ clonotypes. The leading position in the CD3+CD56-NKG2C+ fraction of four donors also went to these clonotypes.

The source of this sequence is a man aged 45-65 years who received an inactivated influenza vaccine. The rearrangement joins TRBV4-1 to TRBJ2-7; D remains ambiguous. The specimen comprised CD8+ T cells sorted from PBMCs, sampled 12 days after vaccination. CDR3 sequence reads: CASSPTPSYEQYF. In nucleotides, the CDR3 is TGCGCCAGCAGCCCAACCCCGTCCTACGAGCAGTACTTC.